This T cell receptor (beta chain) was profiled in a study of blood T cells in healthy people across ages. Study findings and constraints: Roughly linear age-related decline in beta diversity appeared, significant by age about 40.

Trimming shortened V by 5 bases and J by 3 bases, and 14 bases separated the two germline ends. The germline gives CDR1 MNHEY, CDR2 SVGAGI. The CDR3 length is 15 residues. This clonotype turned up a few times. The target antigen is unknown. In terms of origin and age, donors were healthy Caucasian individuals from Russia aged 6 to 90. A J-beta primer mix and a sample-barcoded 5' primer were used in a second PCR of roughly 7 to 12 cycles. Every molecule of cDNA carried a tag from a template-switch adaptor with 12 random nucleotides. TCRdb re-called the 5' RACE reads with MiXCR, one entry per CDR3 protein. The table has about 1.7 million distinct CDR3 sequences, under 30% seen once; the top ten hold roughly 8%.

The chain has TRBV6-5 and TRBJ1-3; D remains ambiguous. Source material: blood. This TCR was sampled from a woman aged 30 to 39 in good health. CDR3 region: CASSADSSRGNTIYF. The CDR3 region has the DNA TGTGCCAGCAGTGCCGACTCCTCGCGTGGAAACACCATATATTTT.